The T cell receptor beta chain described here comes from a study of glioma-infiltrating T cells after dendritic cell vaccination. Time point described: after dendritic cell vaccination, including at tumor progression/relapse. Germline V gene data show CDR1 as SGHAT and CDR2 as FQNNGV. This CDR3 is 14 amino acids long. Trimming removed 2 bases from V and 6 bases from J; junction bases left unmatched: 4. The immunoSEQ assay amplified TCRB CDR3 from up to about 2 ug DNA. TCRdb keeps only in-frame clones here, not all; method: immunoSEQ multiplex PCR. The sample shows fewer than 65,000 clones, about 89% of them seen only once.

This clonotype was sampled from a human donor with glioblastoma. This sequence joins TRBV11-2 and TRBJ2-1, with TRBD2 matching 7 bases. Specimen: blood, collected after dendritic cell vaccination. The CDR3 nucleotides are TGTGCCAGCAGCTTAAAGGGAGGGTCCAATGAGCAGTTCTTC. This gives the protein CASSLKGGSNEQFF.